This TCR gamma chain was sequenced in a study of Vδ1+ human thymocytes. Study outcomes and limitations: Bulk data may be misread because of unexpected Vdelta2 sequences. In the thymus, TRG and TRD repertoires looked highly polyclonal with Gaussian CDR3 lengths.

This CDR3 comprises 13 residues. Trimming cost V 0 bases and J 6 bases; bases outside gene matches: 5. Germline V gene lookup returns CDR1 GITISATS and CDR2 ISYDGTV (reference sequence). Sequences come from RNA converted to cDNA by reverse transcription. Multiplex PCR used pooled V-gene forward primers and a constant-region reverse primer to amplify CDR3s. TCRdb re-analyzed the multiplex PCR reads via CATT. The sample consists of 35,000 or so gamma-chain clones, about 19% of them appearing once. With regard to this clone: What it recognizes is unknown. Just one base apart from a much larger clone, this may be a read error. The same CDR3 arises from other DNA sequences in this sample as well.

The sample taken for sequencing was Vdelta1+ gamma-delta thymocytes from the thymus. The sample's subset: FACS-sorted CD3+ TCRalphabeta- TCRVdelta1+ TCRVdelta2- thymocytes. The rearrangement links TRGV9 to TRGJ1 or TRGJ2. The TCR sequence derives from a girl under two years old who had congenital heart surgery. The CDR3 sequence: CALWEVRCYKKLF. The CDR3 nucleotides are TGTGCCTTGTGGGAGGTGCGTTGTTATAAGAAACTCTTT.